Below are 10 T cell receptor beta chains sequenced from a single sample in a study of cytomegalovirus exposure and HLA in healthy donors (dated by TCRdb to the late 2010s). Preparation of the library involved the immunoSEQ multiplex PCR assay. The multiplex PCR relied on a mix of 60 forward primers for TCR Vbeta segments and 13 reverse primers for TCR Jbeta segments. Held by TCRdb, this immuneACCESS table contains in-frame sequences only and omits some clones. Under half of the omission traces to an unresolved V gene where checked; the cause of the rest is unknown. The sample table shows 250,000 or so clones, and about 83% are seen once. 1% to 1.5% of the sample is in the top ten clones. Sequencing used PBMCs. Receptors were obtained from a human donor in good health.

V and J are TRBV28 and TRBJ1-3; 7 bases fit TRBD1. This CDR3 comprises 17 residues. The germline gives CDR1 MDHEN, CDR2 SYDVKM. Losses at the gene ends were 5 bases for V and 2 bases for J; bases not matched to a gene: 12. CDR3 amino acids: CASSPPGQVDPGNTIYF. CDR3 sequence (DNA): TGTGCCAGCAGTCCTCCTGGACAGGTCGACCCTGGAAACACCATATATTTT.

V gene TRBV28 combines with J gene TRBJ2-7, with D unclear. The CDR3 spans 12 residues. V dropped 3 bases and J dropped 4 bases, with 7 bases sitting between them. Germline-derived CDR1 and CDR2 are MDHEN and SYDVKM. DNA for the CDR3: TGTGCCAGCAGTTTCTTCGCGTACGAGCAGTACTTC. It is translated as CASSFFAYEQYF.

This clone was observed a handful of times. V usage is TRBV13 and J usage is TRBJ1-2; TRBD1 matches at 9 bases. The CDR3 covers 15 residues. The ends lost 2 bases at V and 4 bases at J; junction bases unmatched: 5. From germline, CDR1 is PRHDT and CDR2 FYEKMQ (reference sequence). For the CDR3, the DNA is TGTGCCAGCAGCTTACGAGGACAGGGGAGCTATGGCTACACCTTC. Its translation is CASSLRGQGSYGYTF.

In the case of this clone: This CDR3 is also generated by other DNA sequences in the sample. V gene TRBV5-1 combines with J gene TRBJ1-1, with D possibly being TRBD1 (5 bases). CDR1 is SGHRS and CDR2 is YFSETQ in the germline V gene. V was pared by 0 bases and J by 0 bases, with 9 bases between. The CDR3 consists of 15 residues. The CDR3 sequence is CASSLVGGLNTEAFF. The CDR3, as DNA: TGCGCCAGCAGCTTGGTGGGGGGACTGAACACTGAAGCTTTCTTT.

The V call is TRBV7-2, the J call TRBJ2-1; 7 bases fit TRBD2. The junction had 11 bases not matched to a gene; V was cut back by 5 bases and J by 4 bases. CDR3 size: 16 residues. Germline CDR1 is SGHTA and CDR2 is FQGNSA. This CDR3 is CASSPQGAGNYNEQFF. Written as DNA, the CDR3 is TGTGCCAGCAGCCCCCAGGGAGCGGGAAATTACAATGAGCAGTTCTTC.

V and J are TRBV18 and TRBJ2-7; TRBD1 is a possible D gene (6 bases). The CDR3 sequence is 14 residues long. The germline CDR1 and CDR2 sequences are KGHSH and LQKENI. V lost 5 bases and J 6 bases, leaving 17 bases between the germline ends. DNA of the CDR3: TGTGCCAGCTCAGTATCTTCAGGGGTCGGCGAGCAGTACTTC. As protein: CASSVSSGVGEQYF.

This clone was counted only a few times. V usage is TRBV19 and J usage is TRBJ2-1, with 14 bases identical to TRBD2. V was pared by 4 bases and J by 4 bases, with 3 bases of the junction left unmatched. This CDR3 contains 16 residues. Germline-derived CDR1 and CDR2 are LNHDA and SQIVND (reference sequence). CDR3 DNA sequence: TGTGCCAGTAGTACTTGGACTAGCGGGGGGTACAATGAGCAGTTCTTC. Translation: CASSTWTSGGYNEQFF.

The CDR3 is CASSPSGGVADTQYF. The CDR3 nucleotides read TGTGCCAGCAGCCCCTCCGGGGGTGTGGCAGATACGCAGTATTTT. The chain is built from TRBV11-3 and TRBJ2-3, with a possible D match to TRBD2 (6 bases). Trimming left V 5 bases short and J 4 bases short, with 16 bases between. The germline V gene encodes CDR1 SGHNT and CDR2 YENEEA. The CDR3 consists of 15 residues.

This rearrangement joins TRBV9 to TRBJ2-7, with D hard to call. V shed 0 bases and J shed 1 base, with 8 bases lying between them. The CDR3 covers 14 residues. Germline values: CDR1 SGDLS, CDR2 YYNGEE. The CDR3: CASSVARVSYEQYF. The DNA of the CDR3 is TGTGCCAGCAGCGTAGCGCGTGTTTCCTACGAGCAGTACTTC.

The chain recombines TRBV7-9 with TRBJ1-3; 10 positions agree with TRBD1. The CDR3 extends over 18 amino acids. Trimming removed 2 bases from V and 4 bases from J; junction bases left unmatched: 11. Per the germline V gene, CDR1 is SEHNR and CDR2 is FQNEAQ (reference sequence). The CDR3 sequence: CASSLSTRGTGDGNTIYF. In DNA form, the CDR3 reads TGTGCCAGCAGCTTAAGTACCAGGGGGACAGGGGACGGAAACACCATATATTTT.